This TCR beta chain was profiled in a study of early T cells in non-severe SARS-CoV-2 infection. The sample holds many counts of this clonotype. The TCR library protocol was used to attach unique molecular identifiers. These identifiers were attached to individual cDNA molecules. TCRdb fed the 5' RACE reads into MiXCR, producing one record per CDR3 protein. The repertoire includes about 97,000 distinct CDR3 sequences, approximately 11% of them detected once, and approximately 4.5% sits in the top ten. In germline, CDR1 is SQVTM, CDR2 ANQGSEA. The V segment lost 7 bases and the J segment 3 bases; nucleotides outside the gene matches: 2. This CDR3 comprises 12 residues.

The gene calls are TRBV29-1 and TRBJ2-3; TRBD1 aligns across 9 bases. The TCR comes from an adult who was a healthcare worker with PCR-confirmed SARS-CoV-2 infection or an uninfected control (not recorded which). The sequences come from whole blood, collected at baseline. CDR3 coding DNA: TGCAGCGAAGGACAGGGGACAGATACGCAGTATTTT. Its translation is CSEGQGTDTQYF.